A selection of T cell receptor beta chains follows, all from one sample in a study of blood T cell repertoires in COVID-19. Generated by immunoSEQ multiplex PCR, the TCRdb table keeps only in-frame clones and is missing some. Of about 260,000 clones listed, about 89% are singletons. Sequences were obtained from peripheral blood. The receptor source for this set is a woman aged 40 to 50 who had recovered from COVID-19. CDR3s include the opening cysteine and the closing phenylalanine or tryptophan. D genes are given only for firm matches. Clone size, where shown, is once, few, many, or a class for clones that have expanded.

D: TRBD2; size: .; V: TRBV7-2; J: TRBJ2-5; CDR3: CASSWGGEGEGETQYF
D: .; size: .; V: TRBV2; J: TRBJ1-1; CDR3: CATGGREAFF
D: .; size: .; V: TRBV7-9; J: TRBJ2-7; CDR3: CASSLVSQGDEQYF
D: .; size: .; V: TRBV7-3; J: TRBJ1-2; CDR3: CASSHRAGGYGYTF
D: TRBD1; size: .; V: TRBV9; J: TRBJ2-4; CDR3: CASSAGGTAKNIQYF
D: .; size: .; V: TRBV5-1; J: TRBJ2-5; CDR3: CASSVRTPQETQYF
D: TRBD1; size: .; V: TRBV18; J: TRBJ1-2; CDR3: CASSRDSTNYGYTF
D: .; size: .; V: TRBV10-1; J: TRBJ2-3; CDR3: CASSGGKQKSTDTQYF
D: .; size: .; V: TRBV7-2; J: TRBJ1-2; CDR3: CASSFRVDYGYTF
D: TRBD1; size: .; V: TRBV2; J: TRBJ2-3; CDR3: CASLARTGGADTQYF
D: TRBD2; size: .; V: TRBV19; J: TRBJ2-3; CDR3: CASSIGQAGATTDTQYF
D: .; size: .; V: TRBV5-1; J: TRBJ2-3; CDR3: CASSLGLGGTDTQYF
D: TRBD2; size: .; V: TRBV27; J: TRBJ2-1; CDR3: CASSLLAGGSYNEQFF
D: TRBD1; size: .; V: TRBV18; J: TRBJ1-5; CDR3: CASSPVDRAQPQHF
D: TRBD1; size: .; V: TRBV6-5; J: TRBJ2-5; CDR3: CASRADRVQETQYF
D: .; size: .; V: TRBV6-1; J: TRBJ2-7; CDR3: CASSELGARHSYEQYF
D: .; size: .; V: TRBV28; J: TRBJ1-3; CDR3: CAVGTPGDTIYF
D: TRBD1; size: .; V: TRBV29-1; J: TRBJ1-1; CDR3: CSNDRGIDTEAFF
D: .; size: few; V: TRBV5-6; J: TRBJ1-2; CDR3: CASSFLSEGVDYGYTF
D: TRBD2; size: few; V: TRBV11-3; J: TRBJ2-1; CDR3: CASSPTVAGGNEQFF
D: .; size: .; V: TRBV11-2; J: TRBJ2-7; CDR3: CASSLASRGEQYF
D: .; size: few; V: TRBV10-3; J: TRBJ1-2; CDR3: CAITKGDLKGYTF
D: TRBD1; size: .; V: TRBV7-8; J: TRBJ2-5; CDR3: CASSRVGTGQETQYF
D: .; size: .; V: TRBV12-3/TRBV12-4; J: TRBJ2-3; CDR3: CASSQADTQYF
D: TRBD1; size: .; V: TRBV7-9; J: TRBJ2-7; CDR3: CASSLQSTGGHEQYF
D: TRBD2; size: .; V: TRBV4-3; J: TRBJ2-1; CDR3: CASSQDTGGRDEQFF
D: .; size: .; V: TRBV29-1; J: TRBJ1-2; CDR3: CSARTDYGYTF
D: .; size: .; V: TRBV7-2; J: TRBJ1-4; CDR3: CASSWGRGEEKLFF
D: TRBD2; size: .; V: TRBV2; J: TRBJ2-7; CDR3: CASSESGRGGYEQYF
D: TRBD2; size: .; V: TRBV10-1; J: TRBJ2-2; CDR3: CASSDGTSRTGELFF
D: TRBD1; size: .; V: TRBV4-2; J: TRBJ2-2; CDR3: CASSQDIRGRTGELFF
D: .; size: .; V: TRBV19; J: TRBJ2-1; CDR3: CASSGARRTYNEQFF
D: TRBD1; size: .; V: TRBV6-5; J: TRBJ1-5; CDR3: CASQTGTVGHQPQHF
D: TRBD1; size: .; V: TRBV4-2; J: TRBJ1-2; CDR3: CASSQPTPGTGFYGYTF
D: .; size: once; V: TRBV4-2; J: TRBJ2-3; CDR3: CASSQGASSRDTQYF
D: TRBD1; size: once; V: TRBV5-6; J: TRBJ1-6; CDR3: CASSLVRTGGNSPLHF
D: TRBD2; size: .; V: TRBV20-1; J: TRBJ2-7; CDR3: CSASSGAPGEQYF
D: TRBD1; size: few; V: TRBV10-3; J: TRBJ1-6; CDR3: CAIRDGTGGMSYNSPLHF
D: .; size: .; V: TRBV30; J: TRBJ1-6; CDR3: CAWSEPKGAYNSPLHF
D: .; size: .; V: TRBV5-1; J: TRBJ2-2; CDR3: CASSLPETANTGELFF
D: .; size: .; V: TRBV5-8; J: TRBJ2-1; CDR3: CASSSNRDNEQFF
D: TRBD2; size: few; V: TRBV5-6; J: TRBJ2-3; CDR3: CASNYGRGGADTQYF
D: TRBD1; size: .; V: TRBV19; J: TRBJ1-3; CDR3: CASWTGTIGNTIYF
D: TRBD1; size: .; V: TRBV5-4; J: TRBJ2-3; CDR3: CASSDELGDRSTDTQYF
D: .; size: few; V: TRBV24-1; J: TRBJ1-2; CDR3: CATSDFLTERGGELYGYTF
D: .; size: .; V: TRBV6-5; J: TRBJ1-3; CDR3: CASSYDGARSGNTIYF
D: .; size: few; V: TRBV4-1; J: TRBJ1-6; CDR3: CASSQRQEDNSPLHF
D: TRBD2; size: .; V: TRBV19; J: TRBJ2-2; CDR3: CASSSSTSGGAPTGELFF
D: .; size: .; V: TRBV7-9; J: TRBJ1-3; CDR3: CASSSAGAGNTIYF
D: TRBD1; size: .; V: TRBV6-5; J: TRBJ1-5; CDR3: CASRQGRVRPQHF
D: TRBD1; size: .; V: TRBV6-2/TRBV6-3; J: TRBJ1-1; CDR3: CASSYHPGQGRNEAFF
D: .; size: .; V: TRBV19; J: TRBJ2-7; CDR3: CASSTLSGGNSYEQYF
D: TRBD1; size: .; V: TRBV6-2/TRBV6-3; J: TRBJ1-6; CDR3: CASSNRQGTNSPLHF